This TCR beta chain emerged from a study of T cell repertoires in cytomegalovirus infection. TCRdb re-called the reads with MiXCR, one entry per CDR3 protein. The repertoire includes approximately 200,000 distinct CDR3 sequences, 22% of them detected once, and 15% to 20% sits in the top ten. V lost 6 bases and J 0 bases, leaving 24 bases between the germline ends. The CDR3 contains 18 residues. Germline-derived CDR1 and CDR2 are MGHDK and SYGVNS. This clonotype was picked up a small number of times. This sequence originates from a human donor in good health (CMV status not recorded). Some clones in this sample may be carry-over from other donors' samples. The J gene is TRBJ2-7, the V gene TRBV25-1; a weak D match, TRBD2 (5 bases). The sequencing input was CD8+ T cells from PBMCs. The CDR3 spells CASSDLGEKGFNSYEQYF. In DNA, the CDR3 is TGTGCCAGCAGCGACCTCGGGGAAAAAGGCTTCAACTCCTACGAGCAGTACTTC.